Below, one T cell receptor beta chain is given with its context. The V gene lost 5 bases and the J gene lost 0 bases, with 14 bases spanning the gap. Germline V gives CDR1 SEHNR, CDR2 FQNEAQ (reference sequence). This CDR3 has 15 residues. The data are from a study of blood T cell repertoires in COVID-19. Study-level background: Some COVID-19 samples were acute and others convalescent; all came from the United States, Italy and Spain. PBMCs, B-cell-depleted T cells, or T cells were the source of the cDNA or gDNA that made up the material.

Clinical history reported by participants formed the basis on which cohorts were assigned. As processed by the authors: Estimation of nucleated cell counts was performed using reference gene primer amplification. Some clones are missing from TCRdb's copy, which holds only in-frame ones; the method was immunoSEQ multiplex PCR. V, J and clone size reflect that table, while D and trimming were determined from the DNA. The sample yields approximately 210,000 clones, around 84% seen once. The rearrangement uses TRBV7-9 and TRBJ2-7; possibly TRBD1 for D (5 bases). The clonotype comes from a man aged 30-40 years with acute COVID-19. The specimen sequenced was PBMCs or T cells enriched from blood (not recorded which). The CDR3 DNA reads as TGTGCCAGCAGCCCTGGGGCAGGTGTCTCCTACGAGCAGTACTTC. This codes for CASSPGAGVSYEQYF. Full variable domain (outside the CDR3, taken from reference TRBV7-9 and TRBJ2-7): DTGVSQNPRHKITKRGQNVTFRCDPISEHNRLYWYRQTLGQGPEFLTYFQNEAQLEKSRLLSDRFSAERPKGSFSTLEIQRTEQGDSAMYLCASSPGAGVSYEQYFGPGTRLTVT.